One sample yielded the 32 T cell receptor beta chains listed below, sequenced in a study of blood T cell repertoires in COVID-19. Profiling relied on immunoSEQ multiplex PCR, and the TCRdb table lists in-frame clones only, not all of them. The repertoire consists of 350,000 to 400,000 clones, with around 91% occurring once and the leading ten covering 6.5% to 8%. Sequenced material: peripheral blood. These receptors all come from a young man with active or convalescent COVID-19.

This chain connects TRBV3-1 (or the pseudogene TRBV3-2) to TRBJ1-5, with D possibly matching TRBD1 (5 bases). From germline, CDR1 is LGHDT and CDR2 YNNKEL (reference sequence). The CDR3 is 16 amino acids. V lost 0 bases and J lost 2, with 11 bases in between. The CDR3 spells CASSQDYGGGNQPQHF. CDR3 coding DNA: TGTGCCAGCAGCCAAGATTACGGGGGGGGCAATCAGCCCCAGCATTTT.

V and J are TRBV6-5 and TRBJ1-3, with 8 bases aligning to TRBD1. V lost 6 bases and J lost 3; bases outside the gene matches: 7. Per germline, CDR1 MNHEY and CDR2 SVGAGI. This CDR3 is 15 amino acids long. This chain's CDR3 is CASRTQGEGGNTIYF. DNA for the CDR3: TGTGCCAGCAGGACACAGGGGGAGGGTGGAAACACCATATATTTT.

The chain recombines TRBV4-3 with TRBJ1-4, with D unclear. Trimming stripped 0 bases from V and 7 bases from J, with 12 bases between. This CDR3 has 15 residues. Germline CDR1 reads LGHNA; CDR2 reads YSLEER. DNA for the CDR3: TGCGCCAGCAGCCAAGATTTGGGAGCGAGTGAAAAACTGTTTTTT. Protein product: CASSQDLGASEKLFF.

V and J are TRBV19 and TRBJ2-3; 7 positions agree with TRBD2. Germline V lookup: CDR1 LNHDA, CDR2 SQIVND (reference sequence). With 5 bases clipped from V and 7 bases from J, the junction kept 6 bases outside the gene matches. This CDR3 comprises 13 residues. The DNA of the CDR3 is TGTGCCAGTAGTCCCCGGACTAGTAATACGCAGTATTTT. Translating it yields CASSPRTSNTQYF.

The V call is TRBV19, the J call TRBJ2-7; 13 bases fit TRBD2. J lost 7 bases, V lost 1 base, and 7 bases had no gene match. The germline V gene encodes CDR1 LNHDA and CDR2 SQIVND (reference sequence). The CDR3 is 16 residues long. The CDR3: CASSIGSGTSGKEQYF. CDR3 DNA sequence: TGTGCCAGTAGTATAGGGTCCGGGACTAGCGGGAAGGAGCAGTACTTC.

This clone is deemed medium-sized. CDR3 in DNA: TGTGCCAGCAGCCAAGATACGGGAGGGCCGGGTAATGAGCAGTTCTTC. Amino acid sequence: CASSQDTGGPGNEQFF. The chain couples TRBV4-2 to TRBJ2-1, with 8 bases lining up with TRBD2. Germline V CDR1 and CDR2: LGHNA, YNFKEQ. V shed 0 bases, J shed 7 bases, and the junction held 8 bases outside the gene matches. The CDR3 has 16 amino acids.

CDR3 loop: CASSYTGETQYF. Written as DNA, the CDR3 is TGTGCCAGCAGTTATACAGGGGAGACCCAGTACTTC. The rearrangement links TRBV13 to TRBJ2-5; maybe TRBD1 (6 bases). The V gene lost 6 bases and the J gene lost 5 bases, with 10 bases spanning the gap. The CDR3 length is 12 residues. The V gene's germline CDR1 is PRHDT and CDR2 FYEKMQ (reference sequence).

V gene TRBV7-3 combines with J gene TRBJ2-1; the D gene is possibly TRBD2 (6 bases). Germline V lookup: CDR1 SGHTA, CDR2 FQGTGA. CDR3 length equals 17 residues. V lost 0 bases, J lost 0 bases, and 12 bases lay in between. The CDR3 nucleotides are TGTGCCAGCAGCTTAACCCCGGGGGTCAGCTCCTACAATGAGCAGTTCTTC. Its protein product is CASSLTPGVSSYNEQFF.

This chain links TRBV3-1 (or the pseudogene TRBV3-2) with TRBJ1-1; tentative D call: TRBD1 (5 bases). The germline gives CDR1 LGHDT, CDR2 YNNKEL (reference sequence). The CDR3 length is 15 residues. The ends were cut back, 2 bases at V and 3 bases at J, with 13 bases in the middle. The DNA of the CDR3 is TGTGCCAGCAGCCAAAGTTATTGGGGGGACACTGAAGCTTTCTTT. Encoded protein: CASSQSYWGDTEAFF.

V and J are TRBV18 and TRBJ1-2; no clear D gene. The CDR3 spans 13 residues. V lost 1 base and J 3 bases, leaving 6 bases between the germline ends. CDR1 is KGHSH and CDR2 is LQKENI in the germline V gene. The CDR3 DNA sequence: TGTGCCAGCTCACCACGGGCCGACTATGGCTACACCTTC. This encodes CASSPRADYGYTF.

The chain carries TRBV27 and TRBJ2-7; TRBD1 matches 10 bases. The CDR3 extends over 15 amino acids. Trimming at V came to 5 bases and at J to 2 bases, leaving 6 bases not matched to a gene. CDR1 MNHEY and CDR2 SMNVEV come from the germline V gene (reference sequence). The CDR3 bases are TGTGCCAGCAGTCAGGGACAGGGGCTCACCTACGAGCAGTACTTC. Its protein is CASSQGQGLTYEQYF.

This chain links TRBV27 with TRBJ1-1; D may be TRBD1 (5 bases). Trimming shortened V by 3 bases and J by 8 bases, and 16 bases separated the two germline ends. CDR3 length equals 14 residues. Germline lookup yields CDR1 MNHEY and CDR2 SMNVEV (reference sequence). CDR3 DNA: TGTGCCAGCAGTTTTTTGGGGGGGGATACCGAAGCTTTCTTT. Translation gives CASSFLGGDTEAFF.

V and J are TRBV5-1 and TRBJ2-5; 7 positions match TRBD2. The germline V gene encodes CDR1 SGHRS and CDR2 YFSETQ. CDR3 size: 16 residues. V lost 2 bases to trimming and J lost 5 bases; unmatched junction nucleotides: 12. The CDR3 nucleotides are TGCGCCAGCAGCTTAGGGCTCGCGGGGGTCGGGGAGACCCAGTACTTC. Protein: CASSLGLAGVGETQYF. Based on the CDR3 plus reference TRBV5-1 and TRBJ2-5, the full variable domain is KAGVTQTPRYLIKTRGQQVTLSCSPISGHRSVSWYQQTPGQGLQFLFEYFSETQRNKGNFPGRFSGRQFSNSRSEMNVSTLELGDSALYLCASSLGLAGVGETQYFGPGTRLLVL.

CDR3 in DNA: TGTGCCAGCAGTGACCGGACAGGGGGCCCCTACGAGCAGTACTTC. Protein product: CASSDRTGGPYEQYF. J is TRBJ2-7 and V is TRBV28; 11 bases align to TRBD1. The CDR3 length is 15 residues. CDR1 and CDR2 (germline): MDHEN, SYDVKM. V dropped 5 bases and J dropped 2; count of bases not matched to a gene: 5.

The J gene is TRBJ1-3, the V gene TRBV7-8; D remains unclear. With 5 bases removed from V and 2 bases from J, the gap between germline ends came to 10 bases. CDR3 length: 14 amino acids. Per germline, CDR1 SGHVS and CDR2 FQNEAQ. CDR3 loop: CASSPKGAGNTIYF. CDR3 bases: TGTGCCAGCAGCCCGAAGGGAGCTGGAAACACCATATATTTT. The complete variable domain, with remaining parts taken from reference TRBV7-8 and TRBJ1-3, reads GAGVSQSPRYKVAKRGQDVALRCDPISGHVSLFWYQQALGQGPEFLTYFQNEAQLDKSGLPSDRFFAERPEGSVSTLKIQRTQQEDSAVYLCASSPKGAGNTIYFGEGSWLTVV.

V and J are TRBV19 and TRBJ1-1, with no clear D. Germline V gene sequence: CDR1 LNHDA, CDR2 SQIVND (reference sequence). This CDR3 is 14 amino acids long. Trimming cost V 3 bases and J 1 base, with 9 bases left between them. The DNA of the CDR3 is TGTGCCAGTAGTATGCCAGGAGGGAACACTGAAGCTTTCTTT. Amino acids: CASSMPGGNTEAFF.

V gene TRBV28 combines with J gene TRBJ1-1, with TRBD1 identical over 7 bases. V trimming: 7 bases; J trimming: 4 bases; junction bases outside the gene matches: 18. Germline V lookup: CDR1 MDHEN, CDR2 SYDVKM. This CDR3 has 17 amino acids. For the CDR3, the DNA is TGTGCCAGCACCGAAGATGGGACAGCCGGTAGAGGCACTGAAGCTTTCTTT. Encoded protein: CASTEDGTAGRGTEAFF.

The V call is TRBV7-3, the J call TRBJ1-2; D uncertain. The V gene's germline CDR1 is SGHTA and CDR2 FQGTGA. Trimming left V 2 bases short and J 1 base short, with 11 bases between. CDR3 length: 15 residues. The CDR3 loop reads CASSLGQADNYGYTF. The CDR3 nucleotides read TGTGCCAGCAGCTTAGGGCAAGCTGATAACTATGGCTACACCTTC.

The chain combines TRBV10-3 with TRBJ2-7, with a possible D match to TRBD2 (5 bases). The CDR3 runs 21 residues. Trimming removed 2 bases from V and 3 bases from J, with 32 bases in between. From germline, CDR1 is ENHRY and CDR2 SYGVKD. The CDR3 DNA is TGTGCCATCAGTGAGAAGGAAGAGGGAGTCCGTACTAACACGGATTTCTACGAGCAGTACTTC. It encodes CAISEKEEGVRTNTDFYEQYF.

The V and J genes are TRBV6-5 and TRBJ2-1, with a tentative D call TRBD1 (6 bases). The CDR3 is 14 residues long. Germline lookup yields CDR1 MNHEY and CDR2 SVGAGI. The germline V and J ends were trimmed by 10 bases and 4 bases, with 17 bases remaining between them. The CDR3 protein is CATTLGGGYNEQFF. The CDR3 coding sequence is TGTGCCACCACCCTTGGGGGCGGGTACAATGAGCAGTTCTTC.

The V call is TRBV7-2, the J call TRBJ2-7; 9 nucleotides agree with TRBD2. Per germline, CDR1 SGHTA and CDR2 FQGNSA. V gave up 11 bases and J gave up 2 bases; unmatched junction bases: 10. The CDR3 is made up of 14 amino acids. The CDR3 region has the DNA TGTGCCGCCACCTTTAGCGGGGGAGCCTACGAGCAGTACTTC. Protein: CAATFSGGAYEQYF.

CDR3 sequence: CSVEKTAKGSGTGGAEAFF. CDR3 nucleotides: TGCAGCGTTGAAAAGACGGCGAAAGGGTCCGGGACAGGGGGCGCCGAAGCTTTCTTT. This chain joins TRBV29-1 and TRBJ1-1; 12 bases match TRBD1. V shed 2 bases and J 8 bases; nucleotides not matched to a gene: 21. The CDR3 is 19 residues long. Germline V CDR1 and CDR2: SQVTM, ANQGSEA.

This clone came up a few times. The rearrangement uses TRBV19 and TRBJ1-2; 9 nucleotides match TRBD1. From germline, CDR1 is LNHDA and CDR2 SQIVND (reference sequence). J gave up 8 bases and V 7 bases, and 8 bases lay outside the gene matches. The CDR3 runs to 13 residues. CDR3 loop: CASTAGQGGGYTF. CDR3 nucleotide sequence: TGTGCCAGTACCGCGGGACAGGGCGGGGGCTACACCTTC.

The J gene is TRBJ1-2, the V gene TRBV7-2; TRBD1 aligns across 7 bases. The CDR3 runs to 14 residues. V lost 5 bases, J lost 4 bases, and 7 bases stayed unmatched. Germline V CDR1 and CDR2: SGHTA, FQGNSA. The CDR3 reads CASSPAGTAYGYTF. The DNA for the CDR3 is TGTGCCAGCAGCCCCGCCGGGACAGCCTATGGCTACACCTTC. The entire variable domain, with the rest obtained from reference TRBV7-2 and TRBJ1-2, is as follows: GAGVSQSPSNKVTEKGKDVELRCDPISGHTALYWYRQSLGQGLEFLIYFQGNSAPDKSGLPSDRFSAERTGGSVSTLTIQRTQQEDSAVYLCASSPAGTAYGYTFGSGTRLTVV.

This clone was seen only once. V and J are TRBV28 and TRBJ1-5; TRBD1 matches at 9 bases. The trim removed 6 bases at V and 0 bases at J, leaving 3 bases unmatched. Germline V gene sequence: CDR1 MDHEN, CDR2 SYDVKM. The length of the CDR3 is 15 residues. This CDR3 reads CASSTGGHSNQPQHF. The DNA for the CDR3 is TGTGCCAGCAGCACAGGGGGCCATAGCAATCAGCCCCAGCATTTT.

The chain couples TRBV27 to TRBJ1-1; TRBD1 matches 7 bases. The V gene's germline CDR1 is MNHEY and CDR2 SMNVEV (reference sequence). The CDR3 covers 14 residues. J was trimmed by 1 base and V by 6 bases; bases with no gene match: 5. In DNA, the CDR3 is TGTGCCAGCAGCTTGGGACAGCGGAACACTGAAGCTTTCTTT. It specifies CASSLGQRNTEAFF.

The sample holds one count of this clone. The chain employs TRBV7-3 and TRBJ1-1; no clear D. The CDR3 contains 15 residues. Germline CDR1 and CDR2: SGHTA and FQGTGA. V shed 3 bases and J shed 0 bases, with 11 bases lying between them. CDR3 DNA sequence: TGTGCCAGCAGCTTGGAACCTAGTATGAACACTGAAGCTTTCTTT. It is translated as CASSLEPSMNTEAFF.

This rearrangement joins TRBV28 to TRBJ1-1, with 7 bases aligning to TRBD1. This CDR3 is 13 amino acids long. The ends lost 2 bases at V and 8 bases at J; junction bases unmatched: 5. From germline, CDR1 is MDHEN and CDR2 SYDVKM. The DNA of the CDR3 is TGTGCCAGCAGTTTAGACAGGGCACGGGAAGCTTTCTTT. This gives the protein CASSLDRAREAFF.

V and J are TRBV5-6 and TRBJ1-5; D gene unclear. The CDR3 is 16 residues long. V lost 0 bases and J lost 0, with 10 bases in between. Germline CDR1 SGHDT, CDR2 YYEEEE. The CDR3 spells CASSLGGWYSNQPQHF. The CDR3 coding sequence is TGTGCCAGCAGCTTGGGAGGTTGGTATAGCAATCAGCCCCAGCATTTT. The variable domain in full, with the rest retrieved from reference TRBV5-6 and TRBJ1-5, is DAGVTQSPTHLIKTRGQQVTLRCSPKSGHDTVSWYQQALGQGPQFIFQYYEEEERQRGNFPDRFSGHQFPNYSSELNVNALLLGDSALYLCASSLGGWYSNQPQHFGDGTRLSIL.

This chain connects TRBV5-6 to TRBJ1-2, with D tentatively TRBD1 (6 bases). The CDR3 extends over 15 amino acids. Trimming removed 4 bases from V and 5 bases from J, with 18 bases in between. Germline V gene sequence: CDR1 SGHDT, CDR2 YYEEEE. Written as DNA, the CDR3 is TGTGCCAGCAGCCAAACCCGGGGGGACATATATGGCTACACCTTC. It is translated as CASSQTRGDIYGYTF.

The CDR3 DNA sequence: TGCGCCAGCAGCCAACTGGTTAGCTCCTACGAGCAGTACTTC. Translated, it gives CASSQLVSSYEQYF. The chain is built from TRBV4-3 and TRBJ2-7; D is uncertain. This CDR3 is built from 14 residues. Germline lookup yields CDR1 LGHNA and CDR2 YSLEER. Between the trimmed V and J ends, which lost 2 bases and 0 bases, there was a span of 8 bases.

The chain uses TRBV7-8 and TRBJ2-7, with no clear D. The CDR3 is 15 amino acids. V was clipped by 2 bases and J by 6 bases, with 17 bases between them. Looked up from germline, CDR1 is SGHVS and CDR2 is FQNEAQ. CDR3 sequence reads: CASSLFPDRVFEQYF. CDR3 DNA: TGTGCCAGCAGCTTATTTCCCGATCGAGTTTTCGAGCAGTACTTC.